The 24 T cell receptor beta chains presented below share a single source sample, sequenced in a study of cytomegalovirus exposure and HLA in healthy donors. The PCR employed 60 Vbeta primers together with 13 Jbeta primers. The repertoire was sequenced with immunoSEQ multiplex PCR; TCRdb's copy has only in-frame clones and lacks some. The repertoire holds around 150,000 clones, with roughly four fifths as singletons. Sequencing was carried out using PBMCs. Every receptor here comes from a man between 45 and 60 years old in good health and CMV-seropositive.

This clone was seen only once. The rearrangement links TRBV28 to TRBJ1-4; D is uncertain. The length of the CDR3 is 15 residues. Per germline, CDR1 MDHEN and CDR2 SYDVKM. The ends were cut back, 6 bases at V and 8 bases at J, with 19 bases in the middle. The CDR3 sequence is CASSLLSSAGEKLFF. DNA of the CDR3: TGTGCCAGCAGCCTTCTTTCCTCGGCAGGCGAAAAACTGTTTTTT.

The chain combines TRBV5-8 with TRBJ2-3, with 12 bases that match TRBD2. The CDR3 contains 16 residues. Germline assignment: CDR1 SGHTS and CDR2 YDEGEE. V gave up 3 bases and J gave up 1 base; unmatched junction bases: 3. CDR3 loop: CASSSGLAGRTDTQYF. The DNA of the CDR3 is TGTGCCAGCAGCTCAGGACTAGCGGGGCGCACAGATACGCAGTATTTT.

V is TRBV5-1 and J is TRBJ1-1; 7 positions agree with TRBD1. In germline, CDR1 is SGHRS, CDR2 YFSETQ. The CDR3 spans 14 residues. J lost 7 bases, V lost 4 bases, and 10 bases had no gene match. The CDR3 DNA reads TGCGCCAGCAGCCCAAGACAGGGAGAGAGTGAAGCTTTCTTT. It specifies CASSPRQGESEAFF.

The V call is TRBV6-1, the J call TRBJ2-3; 12 bases are shared with TRBD2. J gave up 5 bases and V 2 bases, and 11 bases lay outside the gene matches. CDR1 is MNHNS, CDR2 SASEGT, per germline. The CDR3 is 18 residues long. In DNA form, the CDR3 reads TGTGCCAGCAGTGAATTACTAGCGGGAGGCCAAGTTCAAGATACGCAGTATTTT. Translating it yields CASSELLAGGQVQDTQYF.

This clone has more than one count but fewer than ten. The chain links TRBV5-4 to TRBJ1-1; D is unclear. Trimming took off 3 bases at V and 4 bases at J, with 13 bases between the two ends. The CDR3 runs to 14 residues. CDR1 and CDR2 (germline): SGHNT, YYREEE (reference sequence). CDR3 sequence reads: CASSSDMFATEAFF. The CDR3 DNA reads TGTGCCAGCAGCTCCGACATGTTTGCCACTGAAGCTTTCTTT.

The chain links TRBV5-4 to TRBJ2-2; D might be TRBD1 (6 bases). The CDR3 has 15 amino acids. CDR1 is SGHNT and CDR2 is YYREEE in the germline V gene (reference sequence). The V end lost 4 bases, the J end lost 6 bases, and 16 bases lay between the germline ends. CDR3 protein: CASSPRGGKAGELFF. In DNA, the CDR3 is TGTGCCAGCAGCCCCAGGGGTGGGAAGGCCGGGGAGCTGTTTTTT.

This clone was seen at least ten times. The chain links TRBV19 to TRBJ1-2; perhaps TRBD1 as D (6 bases). The CDR3 is 14 residues long. Germline CDR1 reads LNHDA; CDR2 reads SQIVND (reference sequence). The V gene lost 3 bases and the J gene lost 4 bases, with 12 bases spanning the gap. CDR3 coding DNA: TGTGCCAGTAGTATCCAGGGAGGGGGCTATGGCTACACCTTC. The encoded protein is CASSIQGGGYGYTF.

V and J are TRBV5-1 and TRBJ1-1; D perhaps matches TRBD1 (5 bases). Germline CDR1 and CDR2: SGHRS and YFSETQ. The length of the CDR3 is 15 residues. V was pared by 2 bases and J by 5 bases, with 16 bases between. CDR3 DNA: TGCGCCAGCAGCTTAATCCCCGGGGAGGGGACTGAAGCTTTCTTT. As protein: CASSLIPGEGTEAFF. Full variable domain (rest looked up from reference TRBV5-1 and TRBJ1-1): KAGVTQTPRYLIKTRGQQVTLSCSPISGHRSVSWYQQTPGQGLQFLFEYFSETQRNKGNFPGRFSGRQFSNSRSEMNVSTLELGDSALYLCASSLIPGEGTEAFFGQGTRLTVV.

The V and J genes are TRBV5-1 and TRBJ1-2; possible D gene TRBD1, 6 bases. The germline gives CDR1 SGHRS, CDR2 YFSETQ. This CDR3 has 14 amino acids. V was cut by 4 bases and J by 5 bases, with 15 bases left in between. CDR3: CASSRADSLYGYTF. The CDR3 DNA reads TGCGCCAGCAGCCGAGCGGACAGCTTGTATGGCTACACCTTC.

The table lists this clone with a count of one. This chain joins TRBV5-6 and TRBJ2-5; D is perhaps TRBD2 (5 bases). The V end was cut by 0 bases, the J end by 0 bases, with 9 bases between. The CDR3 has 15 residues. Germline CDR1 reads SGHDT; CDR2 reads YYEEEE. CDR3 nucleotides: TGTGCCAGCAGCTTGGCTTCGGGGTACCAAGAGACCCAGTACTTC. Translated, it gives CASSLASGYQETQYF.

The chain employs TRBV30 and TRBJ1-5; D is ambiguous. In germline, CDR1 is GTSNPN, CDR2 SVGIG (reference sequence). This CDR3 has 13 residues. V lost 3 bases and J lost 9, with 15 bases in between. The CDR3, as DNA: TGTGCCTGGAGCCCTGGCGGTGTCAGGCCCCAGCATTTT. This sequence encodes CAWSPGGVRPQHF.

Concerning this clone itself: The junction shows a germline mismatch at one end, possibly a read error. The CDR3 spells CASSFGTGASQETQYF. The CDR3 coding sequence is TGTGCTAGCAGCTTCGGGACAGGAGCTTCTCAAGAGACCCAGTACTTC. The chain combines TRBV7-7 with TRBJ2-5, with TRBD1 matching 8 bases. Germline V lookup: CDR1 SSHAT, CDR2 FNYEAQ (reference sequence). The CDR3 consists of 16 residues.

The chain combines TRBV7-2 with TRBJ2-5, with TRBD1 identical over 7 bases. Per germline, CDR1 SGHTA and CDR2 FQGNSA. The ends lost 4 bases at V and 1 base at J; junction bases unmatched: 6. There are 15 residues in the CDR3. The CDR3 bases are TGTGCCAGCAGCTCTCGGACAGGCCTCCAAGAGACCCAGTACTTC. As protein: CASSSRTGLQETQYF.

This clone was seen more than once but under ten times. The V call is TRBV11-2, the J call TRBJ2-6; D possibly corresponds to TRBD1 (6 bases). Germline CDR1 is SGHAT and CDR2 is FQNNGV. The CDR3 length is 17 residues. Trimming took off 7 bases at V and 3 bases at J, with 19 bases between the two ends. CDR3 sequence: CASTSMNRVIGANVLTF. The CDR3 coding sequence is TGTGCCAGCACCTCTATGAACAGGGTAATTGGGGCCAACGTCCTGACTTTC.

This clone was observed a few times. V usage is TRBV7-2 and J usage is TRBJ2-1, with D perhaps TRBD2 (6 bases). Germline V lookup: CDR1 SGHTA, CDR2 FQGNSA. CDR3 length: 15 amino acids. V shed 5 bases and J shed 2 bases, with 13 bases lying between them. The CDR3 protein is CASSPSAGAYNEQFF. The CDR3 nucleotides are TGTGCCAGCAGCCCCTCAGCGGGCGCCTACAATGAGCAGTTCTTC.

This clone was seen a single time. Its ends do not fully match the called genes, so a read error is possible. The identical CDR3 is also encoded by other nucleotide sequences in the sample. The chain is built from TRBV5-6 and TRBJ2-3; TRBD2 aligns across 10 bases. This CDR3 region has 16 residues. CDR1 is SGHDT and CDR2 is YYEEEE in the germline V gene. CDR3 nucleotide sequence: TGTGCCAGCAGCATGCAGCGGGGGGGCTACACAGATACACAGTATTTT. This encodes CASSMQRGGYTDTQYF.

V usage is TRBV5-4 and J usage is TRBJ1-4; 9 bases line up with TRBD1. This CDR3 is 13 amino acids long. After removal of 4 bases from V and 8 bases from J, the junction contained 3 bases not matched to a gene. Germline lookup yields CDR1 SGHNT and CDR2 YYREEE (reference sequence). The CDR3 loop is CASSRDRDEKLFF. CDR3 coding DNA: TGTGCCAGCAGCCGGGACAGGGACGAAAAACTGTTTTTT.

The chain carries TRBV10-2 and TRBJ2-1; TRBD1 matches 10 bases. Germline-derived CDR1 and CDR2 are WSHSY and SAAADI. The trim removed 5 bases at V and 1 base at J, leaving 2 bases unmatched. The CDR3 covers 15 residues. Written as DNA, the CDR3 is TGCGCCAGCAGTCCGGACAGGGGGTCCTACAATGAGCAGTTCTTC. It specifies CASSPDRGSYNEQFF.

This chain connects TRBV10-3 to TRBJ1-3; 7 bases match TRBD1. The CDR3 is made up of 14 amino acids. CDR1 ENHRY and CDR2 SYGVKD come from the germline V gene. J gave up 8 bases and V 6 bases, and 10 bases lay outside the gene matches. The CDR3 coding sequence is TGTGCCATCAGCGGGACAGTCAAAGGGGACACCATATATTTT. Encoded protein: CAISGTVKGDTIYF.

This chain links TRBV7-3 with TRBJ2-5; maybe TRBD2 (5 bases). The ends were cut back, 11 bases at V and 4 bases at J, with 14 bases in the middle. The germline V gene encodes CDR1 SGHTA and CDR2 FQGTGA. The CDR3 loop spans 12 amino acids. CDR3 in amino acids: CAARALRETQYF. In DNA, the CDR3 is TGTGCCGCGCGGGCGCTTCGAGAGACCCAGTACTTC. The whole variable domain, filled in from reference TRBV7-3 and TRBJ2-5, reads GAGVSQTPSNKVTEKGKYVELRCDPISGHTALYWYRQSLGQGPEFLIYFQGTGAADDSGLPNDRFFAVRPEGSVSTLKIQRTERGDSAVYLCAARALRETQYFGPGTRLLVL.

This chain uses TRBV2 with TRBJ2-3; perhaps TRBD2 as D (5 bases). This CDR3 spans 14 amino acids. Trimming stripped 5 bases from V and 3 bases from J, with 12 bases between. The germline gives CDR1 SNHLY, CDR2 FYNNEI. In DNA form, the CDR3 reads TGTGCCAGCAGTTCCGGGATCGTAACAGATACGCAGTATTTT. This codes for CASSSGIVTDTQYF. The variable domain in full, completed from reference TRBV2 and TRBJ2-3, reads EPEVTQTPSHQVTQMGQEVILRCVPISNHLYFYWYRQILGQKVEFLVSFYNNEISEKSEIFDDQFSVERPDGSNFTLKIRSTKLEDSAMYFCASSSGIVTDTQYFGPGTRLTVL.

The chain is built from TRBV7-3 and TRBJ2-3, with 11 bases identical to TRBD2. The germline V gene encodes CDR1 SGHTA and CDR2 FQGTGA. V lost 5 bases and J lost 5; bases outside the gene matches: 6. The CDR3 has 15 residues. The CDR3 bases are TGTGCCAGCAGCGCACTAGCGGGGGTGGGAGATACGCAGTATTTT. Residues: CASSALAGVGDTQYF.

In its sample, this clone was seen a few times. The genes are TRBV6-5 and TRBJ1-5, with TRBD1 as a possible D gene (5 bases). CDR3 length equals 15 residues. The germline gives CDR1 MNHEY, CDR2 SVGAGI. The ends were cut back, 6 bases at V and 0 bases at J, with 12 bases in the middle. The CDR3 DNA sequence: TGTGCCAGCAGCTACGGGGGGGATAGCAATCAGCCCCAGCATTTT. This translates into CASSYGGDSNQPQHF.

This clone was recorded only once. This chain uses TRBV5-1 with TRBJ2-1; TRBD2 matches 13 bases. Germline V gene data show CDR1 as SGHRS and CDR2 as YFSETQ. The CDR3 has 17 residues. Trimming took 4 bases from V and 6 from J; bases not matched to a gene: 10. CDR3 nucleotide sequence: TGCGCCAGCAGCCTGACCGGGACTAGCGGGACGGGCAATGAGCAGTTCTTC. It translates to CASSLTGTSGTGNEQFF.